The clone carrying this T cell receptor (beta chain) has at least ten counts. Its antigen is as yet unknown. This specimen belongs to a study of T cells in Graves' hyperthyroidism and ophthalmopathy. Exclusion criteria comprised uncontrolled infection, other autoimmune disease, pregnancy or lactation. Used for diagnoses were clinical symptoms, serum thyroxine and TRAb, thyroid ultrasound and orbital computed tomography. Study-wide results and limits: Ophthalmopathy was predicted by the model a median of roughly 6.6 months ahead of onset. Clonotypes that were expanded in thyroid above 0.001 mostly appeared in blood too.

CDR1 is SNHLY and CDR2 is FYNNEI in the germline V gene. This CDR3 is built from 15 residues. The V gene lost 1 base and the J gene lost 2 bases, with 12 bases spanning the gap. Researchers amplified the TCR beta CDR3 regions from RNA transcripts. The HTBI primer set drove a first-round RT-PCR of the TCR CDR3. TCRdb analysed the multiplex PCR reads with MiXCR anew, one entry per CDR3 protein. The sample holds 500,000 or so distinct CDR3 sequences; 15% to 20% are singletons and the top ten take 15% to 20%. Material: blood. V is TRBV2 and J is TRBJ2-7; D remains unclear. The sequence was obtained from a woman younger than 35 with Graves' ophthalmopathy. CDR3 amino acids: CASSEEDIPAYEQYF. For the CDR3, the DNA is TGTGCCAGCAGTGAAGAAGACATACCCGCCTACGAGCAGTACTTC. The whole variable domain, remainder taken from reference TRBV2 and TRBJ2-7, is EPEVTQTPSHQVTQMGQEVILRCVPISNHLYFYWYRQILGQKVEFLVSFYNNEISEKSEIFDDQFSVERPDGSNFTLKIRSTKLEDSAMYFCASSEEDIPAYEQYFGPGTRLTVT.